This T cell receptor beta chain was documented in a study of blood T cell repertoires in COVID-19. Overall study context: Whether acute or convalescent, the COVID-19 samples came from the United States, Italy and Spain. PBMCs, B-cell-depleted T cells, or T cells were the source of the cDNA or gDNA that made up the material.

The method was immunoSEQ multiplex PCR; TCRdb's version includes in-frame clones alone and lacks a portion of them. The profile shows under 200,000 clones, around 87% of them singletons. CDR1 is LNHDA, CDR2 SQIVND, per germline (reference sequence). V was pared by 5 bases and J by 8 bases, with 21 bases between. The CDR3 is 15 amino acids. The chain links TRBV19 to TRBJ1-2; a possible D gene is TRBD1 (6 bases). Material for sequencing was peripheral blood. This sequence was found in a man aged 40-55 years with active or convalescent COVID-19. The CDR3 region is CASSYGDRRTGGYTF. CDR3 nucleotide sequence: TGTGCCAGTAGTTACGGCGACAGGAGGACGGGAGGCTACACCTTC. The full variable domain, completed using reference TRBV19 and TRBJ1-2, is DGGITQSPKYLFRKEGQNVTLSCEQNLNHDAMYWYRQDPGQGLRLIYYSQIVNDFQKGDIAEGYSVSREKKESFPLTVTSAQKNPTAFYLCASSYGDRRTGGYTFGSGTRLTVV.